Shown below are 31 T cell receptor beta chains from a single sample sequenced in a study of glioma-infiltrating T cells after dendritic cell vaccination. TCRdb keeps only in-frame clones here, not all; method: immunoSEQ multiplex PCR. Here the sample spans some 90,000 clones, roughly four fifths being singletons. Time point defined: after dendritic cell vaccination, including at tumor progression/relapse. The sequencing here drew on blood, taken after dendritic cell vaccination. The receptors come from a human donor with glioblastoma.

This clone came up once. The rearrangement links TRBV30 to TRBJ2-5; tentatively, D is TRBD1 (6 bases). V was clipped by 2 bases and J by 2 bases, with 12 bases between them. Germline CDR1 GTSNPN, CDR2 SVGIG (reference sequence). The CDR3 is 14 amino acids. This CDR3 is CAWSTGFGQETQYF. CDR3 nucleotide sequence: TGTGCCTGGAGTACAGGGTTTGGGCAAGAGACCCAGTACTTC.

The genes are TRBV5-1 and TRBJ1-2; D is ambiguous. The CDR3 covers 14 residues. Germline-derived CDR1 and CDR2 are SGHRS and YFSETQ. V gave up 4 bases and J gave up 4 bases, with 14 bases separating them. In DNA form, the CDR3 reads TGCGCCAGCAGCCCGATAGGAGGGAGCTATGGCTACACCTTC. This sequence encodes CASSPIGGSYGYTF.

CDR3 protein: CASSFPKGFGETQYF. DNA of the CDR3: TGTGCCAGCAGCTTCCCCAAGGGGTTCGGGGAGACCCAGTACTTC. The chain links TRBV7-9 to TRBJ2-5; possibly TRBD1 for D (5 bases). The V gene's germline CDR1 is SEHNR and CDR2 FQNEAQ (reference sequence). Between the trimmed V and J ends, which lost 3 bases and 5 bases, there was a span of 16 bases. The CDR3 sequence is 15 residues long.

This chain links TRBV7-8 with TRBJ2-3; D uncertain. The CDR3 runs to 15 residues. The V end lost 1 base, the J end lost 2 bases, and 10 bases lay between the germline ends. In germline, CDR1 is SGHVS, CDR2 FQNEAQ. CDR3 in amino acids: CASSLEAVYTDTQYF. For the CDR3, the DNA is TGTGCCAGCAGCTTAGAGGCGGTATACACAGATACGCAGTATTTT.

This sequence joins TRBV11-3 and TRBJ2-7; TRBD1 might be the D (5 bases). Germline loops: CDR1 SGHNT, CDR2 YENEEA. The CDR3 covers 13 residues. V was shortened by 5 bases and J by 3 bases, with 11 bases between the two germline ends. The CDR3 DNA reads as TGTGCCAGCAGCCCCAGACAGAGCTACGAGCAGTACTTC. The encoded protein is CASSPRQSYEQYF.

The V call is TRBV5-6, the J call TRBJ2-7; possibly TRBD2 for D (6 bases). The length of the CDR3 is 13 residues. Per the germline V gene, CDR1 is SGHDT and CDR2 is YYEEEE. The V end was cut by 0 bases, the J end by 3 bases, with 7 bases between. DNA for the CDR3: TGTGCCAGCAGCTTGGGGGGAGGCTACGAGCAGTACTTC. Its translation is CASSLGGGYEQYF.

CDR3: CASSDSGGSTDTQYF. CDR3 nucleotides: TGTGCCAGCAGTGACTCGGGGGGGAGCACAGATACGCAGTATTTT. V and J are TRBV6-4 and TRBJ2-3; 7 nucleotides agree with TRBD2. CDR1 MRHNA and CDR2 SNTAGT come from the germline V gene. This CDR3 is built from 15 residues. The V segment lost 0 bases and the J segment 0 bases; nucleotides outside the gene matches: 0.

The chain has TRBV9 and TRBJ2-5; TRBD2 matches 8 bases. The CDR3 consists of 18 residues. The germline V gene has CDR1 SGDLS and CDR2 YYNGEE. V lost 4 bases, J lost 0 bases, and 14 bases stayed unmatched. For the CDR3, the DNA is TGTGCCAGCAGCCCCGGGAGGGCCTGGGACATATACCAAGAGACCCAGTACTTC. This codes for CASSPGRAWDIYQETQYF. Using reference TRBV9 and TRBJ2-5 for the parts outside the CDR3, the full variable domain is DSGVTQTPKHLITATGQRVTLRCSPRSGDLSVYWYQQSLDQGLQFLIQYYNGEERAKGNILERFSAQQFPDLHSELNLSSLELGDSALYFCASSPGRAWDIYQETQYFGPGTRLLVL.

The V call is TRBV18, the J call TRBJ2-3, with unresolved D. Trimming removed 1 base from V and 5 bases from J, with 13 bases in between. Germline CDR1 KGHSH, CDR2 LQKENI. This CDR3 is built from 15 residues. This chain's CDR3 is CASSPLPGLGDTQYF. The CDR3 region has the DNA TGTGCCAGCTCACCACTGCCAGGCCTGGGAGATACGCAGTATTTT.

CDR3 bases: TGTGCCACCAGCAGAGATCCGAGAGTAATCTACGAGCAGTACTTC. As protein: CATSRDPRVIYEQYF. V usage is TRBV15 and J usage is TRBJ2-7, with D unresolved. The CDR3 consists of 15 residues. The germline V and J ends were trimmed by 0 bases and 3 bases, with 12 bases remaining between them. Germline values: CDR1 LNHNV, CDR2 YYDKDF (reference sequence). Complete variable domain (other parts from reference TRBV15 and TRBJ2-7): DAMVIQNPRYQVTQFGKPVTLSCSQTLNHNVMYWYQQKSSQAPKLLFHYYDKDFNNEADTPDNFQSRRPNTSFCFLDIRSPGLGDTAMYLCATSRDPRVIYEQYFGPGTRLTVT.

The rearrangement uses TRBV11-2 and TRBJ2-7; D perhaps matches TRBD1 (5 bases). Trimming stripped 2 bases from V and 3 bases from J, with 20 bases between. The length of the CDR3 is 17 residues. Germline V gene lookup returns CDR1 SGHAT and CDR2 FQNNGV. As DNA, the CDR3 is TGTGCCAGCAGCTTAAGACCCCCAGGGAACTGGGTCTACGAGCAGTACTTC. Translated: CASSLRPPGNWVYEQYF.

J is TRBJ2-1 and V is TRBV2; 10 bases align to TRBD1. Per germline, CDR1 SNHLY and CDR2 FYNNEI. CDR3 length: 16 amino acids. V was clipped by 6 bases and J by 6 bases; unmatched bases: 11. The CDR3 DNA sequence: TGTGCCAGCAGCGGGATGACAGGGGGCCAGATCAATGAGCAGTTCTTC. Amino acid sequence: CASSGMTGGQINEQFF.

This sequence joins TRBV19 and TRBJ1-2, with unresolved D. Germline CDR1 LNHDA, CDR2 SQIVND (reference sequence). Deletions cut 7 bases from V and 8 bases from J, with 14 bases between. This CDR3 region has 12 residues. Here the CDR3 DNA reads TGTGCCAGTACAAACAGTGGTCGGGGCTACACCTTC. Protein: CASTNSGRGYTF.

This clone occurred a few times. The CDR3 loop reads CASIKAGGPVDEQFF. CDR3 DNA sequence: TGTGCCAGCATCAAAGCGGGGGGGCCGGTCGATGAGCAGTTCTTC. This sequence joins TRBV5-4 and TRBJ2-1; 10 positions agree with TRBD2. The CDR3 is 15 amino acids. Germline V gives CDR1 SGHNT, CDR2 YYREEE (reference sequence). V shed 6 bases, J shed 8 bases, and the junction held 11 bases outside the gene matches.

This clone occurred once. The gene calls are TRBV5-1 and TRBJ2-7, with TRBD2 matching over 11 bases. This CDR3 is built from 14 residues. The V gene's germline CDR1 is SGHRS and CDR2 YFSETQ. V lost 4 bases, J lost 3 bases, and 3 bases stayed unmatched. CDR3 residues: CASSSGTSGYEQYV. The CDR3 nucleotides read TGCGCCAGCAGCAGCGGGACTAGCGGCTACGAGCAGTACGTC.

The chain recombines TRBV5-1 with TRBJ2-7, with 8 bases that match TRBD1. V lost 0 bases to trimming and J lost 1 base; unmatched junction nucleotides: 12. Looked up from germline, CDR1 is SGHRS and CDR2 is YFSETQ. The CDR3 length is 18 residues. CDR3 protein: CASSLEPGTGLVSYEQYF. CDR3 bases: TGCGCCAGCAGCTTGGAACCAGGGACAGGATTAGTTTCCTACGAGCAGTACTTC.

A single count supports this clone. The chain links TRBV19 to TRBJ2-1; perhaps TRBD1 as D (5 bases). Germline-derived CDR1 and CDR2 are LNHDA and SQIVND (reference sequence). Trimming left V 5 bases short and J 10 bases short, with 15 bases between. CDR3 length equals 13 residues. CDR3 in DNA: TGTGCCAGTAGTTCCCAACCGGCAGGGGAGCAGTTCTTC. Protein sequence: CASSSQPAGEQFF.

This sequence joins TRBV5-1 and TRBJ2-5, with TRBD1 as a possible D gene (8 bases). Trimming removed 6 bases at V and 4 bases at J, with 16 bases between. This CDR3 region has 14 residues. In germline, CDR1 is SGHRS, CDR2 YFSETQ. CDR3 region: CASMNRGEGETQYF. The DNA for the CDR3 is TGCGCCAGCATGAACAGGGGGGAGGGAGAGACCCAGTACTTC.

This clone was seen more than once but under ten times. This chain links TRBV21-1 with TRBJ1-2; TRBD1, as called in the table, went unchecked against the DNA. TRBV21-1 is described as a pseudogene. This CDR3 has 13 residues. CDR3 amino acids: CASSKGQDYGYTF. CDR3 DNA: TGTGCCAGCAGCAAAGGACAGGACTATGGCTACACCTTC.

The chain couples TRBV9 to TRBJ1-2; 7 nucleotides line up with TRBD1. Germline CDR1 and CDR2: SGDLS and YYNGEE. The CDR3 length is 13 residues. V shed 4 bases, J shed 3 bases, and the junction held 3 bases outside the gene matches. CDR3 in amino acids: CASSPGTDYGYTF. The DNA for the CDR3 is TGTGCCAGCAGCCCAGGGACAGACTATGGCTACACCTTC.

The chain uses TRBV5-6 and TRBJ2-7, with D uncertain. Trimming took 4 bases from V and 3 from J, leaving 11 bases between them. The germline gives CDR1 SGHDT, CDR2 YYEEEE. The CDR3 has 13 amino acids. CDR3 DNA sequence: TGTGCCAGCAGCGTGCCTAGTGGCTACGAGCAGTACGTC. This encodes CASSVPSGYEQYV.

CDR3 sequence (DNA): TGTGCCAGCAGTGACGGGGGCGGGGGGGCGGATGAGCAGTTCTTC. It yields the protein CASSDGGGGADEQFF. The chain recombines TRBV25-1 with TRBJ2-1; 9 bases agree with TRBD2. V lost 3 bases and J lost 8; bases outside the gene matches: 8. This CDR3 region has 15 residues. Germline CDR1 reads MGHDK; CDR2 reads SYGVNS.

The chain recombines TRBV19 with TRBJ2-7; TRBD1 might be the D (6 bases). V gave up 10 bases and J gave up 3 bases, with 16 bases separating them. CDR1 and CDR2 from the germline V gene are LNHDA and SQIVND (reference sequence). The CDR3 runs to 13 residues. This CDR3 is CATSLQGFYEQYF. The CDR3 region has the DNA TGTGCCACCAGTCTACAGGGTTTCTACGAGCAGTACTTC.

This clone turned up a few times. The chain has TRBV5-1 and TRBJ1-1, with no clear D. The V gene's germline CDR1 is SGHRS and CDR2 YFSETQ. The CDR3 runs 14 residues. V lost 5 bases to trimming and J lost 2 bases, with 13 bases between them. CDR3 DNA sequence: TGCGCCAGCAGGTTAAGCATTTTAAACACTGAAGCTTTCTTT. Translating it yields CASRLSILNTEAFF.

The chain joins TRBV14 to TRBJ1-2; possible D gene TRBD1, 5 bases. The CDR3 is 13 residues long. Per the germline V gene, CDR1 is SGHDN and CDR2 is FVKESK. V was trimmed by 5 bases and J by 2 bases, leaving 9 bases between them. This chain's CDR3 is CASSRGSNYGYTF. The DNA of the CDR3 is TGTGCCAGCAGCAGGGGATCAAACTATGGCTACACCTTC.

The rearrangement uses TRBV4-1 and TRBJ2-5, with 12 bases matching TRBD2. The CDR3 totals 19 residues. Per the germline V gene, CDR1 is MGHRA and CDR2 is YSYEKL. The V and J ends lost 0 bases and 2 bases, in that order; junction bases with no gene match: 10. CDR3 protein: CASSQEEGGTSGLQETQYF. CDR3 coding DNA: TGCGCCAGCAGCCAAGAAGAAGGAGGGACTAGCGGGTTACAAGAGACCCAGTACTTC.

V usage is TRBV27 and J usage is TRBJ2-7; TRBD2 matches at 7 bases. V dropped 6 bases and J dropped 7; count of bases not matched to a gene: 6. Looked up from germline, CDR1 is MNHEY and CDR2 is SMNVEV (reference sequence). The CDR3 contains 12 residues. CDR3 DNA sequence: TGTGCCAGCAGCCGGGCCGGGAGGGAGCAGTACGTC. Protein sequence: CASSRAGREQYV.

Comment on this clone: One end of the junction is discordant with germline, which a read error may explain. The V gene is TRBV28, the J gene TRBJ2-7; weak D call: TRBD1 (6 bases). Germline-derived CDR1 and CDR2 are MDHEN and SYDVKM. The CDR3 consists of 12 residues. CDR3 nucleotide sequence: TGTGCCAGCAGCCCAAGTCAACAGGGATTTGACTTC. Protein: CASSPSQQGFDF.

This clone was counted a few times. This sequence joins TRBV6-6 and TRBJ2-7, with TRBD1 matching 9 bases. From germline, CDR1 is MNHNY and CDR2 SVGAGI (reference sequence). V shed 0 bases and J 4 bases; nucleotides not matched to a gene: 7. CDR3 length: 16 residues. CDR3 DNA sequence: TGTGCCAGCAGTTACTCGAACTGGGACAGGGTATACGAGCAGTACTTC. As protein: CASSYSNWDRVYEQYF.

The V gene is TRBV5-4, the J gene TRBJ2-5; perhaps TRBD2 as D (5 bases). The DNA end is more similar to TRBJ2-7, so the J call may be wrong. The germline CDR1 and CDR2 sequences are SGHNT and YYREEE (reference sequence). This CDR3 is built from 14 residues. This chain's CDR3 is CASSFRGFTYEQYF. The DNA for the CDR3 is TGTGCCAGCAGCTTCCGGGGTTTTACCTACGAGCAGTACTTC.

This rearrangement joins TRBV5-1 to TRBJ2-5; TRBD2 agrees at 10 bases. The end of the DNA fits TRBJ2-7 better, so the J call may be wrong. Germline V gene lookup returns CDR1 SGHRS and CDR2 YFSETQ. The CDR3 consists of 15 residues. CDR3 region: CASSLAGTSVYEQYF. The DNA for the CDR3 is TGCGCCAGCAGCTTGGCCGGGACTAGCGTCTACGAGCAGTACTTC.